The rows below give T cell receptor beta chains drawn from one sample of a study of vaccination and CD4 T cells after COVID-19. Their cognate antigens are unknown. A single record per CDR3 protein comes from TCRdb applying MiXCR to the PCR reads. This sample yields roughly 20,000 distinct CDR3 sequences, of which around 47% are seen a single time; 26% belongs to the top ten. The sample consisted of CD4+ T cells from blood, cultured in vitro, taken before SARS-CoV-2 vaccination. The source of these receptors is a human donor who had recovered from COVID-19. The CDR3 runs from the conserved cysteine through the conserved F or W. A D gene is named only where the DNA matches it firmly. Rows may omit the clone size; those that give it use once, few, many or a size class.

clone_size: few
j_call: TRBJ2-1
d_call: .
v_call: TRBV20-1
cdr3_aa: CSASKRDNEQFF
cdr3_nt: TGCAGTGCTAGTAAACGTGACAATGAGCAGTTCTTC

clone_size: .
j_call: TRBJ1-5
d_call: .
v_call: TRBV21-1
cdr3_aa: CASSYKWQVQAFDQPQHF
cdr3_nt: TGTGCCAGCAGCTATAAATGGCAGGTCCAGGCCTTTGATCAGCCCCAGCATTTT

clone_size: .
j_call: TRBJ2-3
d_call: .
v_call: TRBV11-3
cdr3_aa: CASSPGTYAGDTQYF
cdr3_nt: TGTGCCAGCAGCCCTGGGACGTACGCTGGGGATACGCAGTATTTT

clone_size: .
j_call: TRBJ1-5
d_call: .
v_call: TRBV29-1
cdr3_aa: CSVGPGAGQPQHF
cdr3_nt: TGCAGCGTTGGGCCAGGGGCTGGTCAGCCCCAGCATTTT

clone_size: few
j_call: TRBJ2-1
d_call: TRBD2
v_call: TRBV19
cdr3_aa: CATRQREMDNEQFF
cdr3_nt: TGTGCCACCCGGCAGCGGGAGATGGACAATGAGCAGTTCTTC

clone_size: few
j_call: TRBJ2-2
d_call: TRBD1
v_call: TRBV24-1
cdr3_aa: CATSGTGVAGELFF
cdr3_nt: TGTGCCACCAGCGGGACAGGGGTTGCCGGGGAGCTGTTTTTT

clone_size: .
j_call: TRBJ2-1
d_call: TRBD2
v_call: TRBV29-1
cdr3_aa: CSVSPGLVVGEQFF
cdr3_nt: TGCAGCGTTAGTCCGGGACTAGTAGTGGGTGAGCAGTTCTTC

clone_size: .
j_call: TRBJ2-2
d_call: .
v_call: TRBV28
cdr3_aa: CASSSPSGTPNAGELFF
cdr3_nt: TGTGCCAGCAGTTCCCCTTCCGGGACTCCTAACGCCGGGGAGCTGTTTTTT

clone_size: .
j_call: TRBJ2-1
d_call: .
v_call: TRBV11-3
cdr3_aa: CASSLGPVGYNEQFF
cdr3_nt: TGTGCCAGCAGCTTAGGGCCCGTAGGATACAATGAGCAGTTCTTC

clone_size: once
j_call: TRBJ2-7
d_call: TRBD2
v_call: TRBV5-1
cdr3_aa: CASSGDPGLAYEQYF
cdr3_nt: TGCGCCAGCAGCGGGGATCCGGGACTAGCCTACGAGCAGTACTTC

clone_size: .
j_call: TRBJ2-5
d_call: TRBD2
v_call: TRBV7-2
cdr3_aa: CASSLHLAGDQETQYF
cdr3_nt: TGTGCCAGCAGTTTACACCTAGCGGGGGATCAAGAGACCCAGTACTTC

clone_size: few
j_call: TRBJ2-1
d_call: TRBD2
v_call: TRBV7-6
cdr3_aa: CASSQRLAGVYNEQFF
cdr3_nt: TGTGCCAGCAGCCAGAGACTAGCGGGAGTCTACAATGAGCAGTTCTTC

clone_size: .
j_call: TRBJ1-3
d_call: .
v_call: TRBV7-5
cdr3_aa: CISVPEAWSEDTIYF
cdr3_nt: .

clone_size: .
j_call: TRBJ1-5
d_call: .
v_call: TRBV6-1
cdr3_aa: CASSEARTDNQPQHF
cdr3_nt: TGTGCCAGCAGTGAAGCGCGGACAGATAATCAGCCCCAGCATTTT

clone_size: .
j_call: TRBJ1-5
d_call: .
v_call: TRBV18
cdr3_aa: CASSPLGSNQPQHF
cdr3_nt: TGTGCCAGCTCACCATTGGGGTCTAATCAGCCCCAGCATTTT

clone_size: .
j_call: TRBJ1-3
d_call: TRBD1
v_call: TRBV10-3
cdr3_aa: CAISEPRDRTSGNTIYF
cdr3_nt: TGTGCCATCAGTGAGCCCCGGGACAGGACCTCTGGAAACACCATATATTTT

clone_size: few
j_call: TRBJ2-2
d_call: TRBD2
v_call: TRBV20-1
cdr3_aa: CSARDLREANTGELFF
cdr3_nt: TGCAGTGCTAGAGATCTGCGGGAGGCTAACACCGGGGAGCTGTTTTTT

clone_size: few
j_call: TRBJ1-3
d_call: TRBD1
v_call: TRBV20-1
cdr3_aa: CSALGQGTNTIYF
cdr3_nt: TGCAGTGCTCTGGGACAGGGAACAAACACCATATATTTT

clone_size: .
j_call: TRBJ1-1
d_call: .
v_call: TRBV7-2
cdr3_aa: CASSLPLGVGAGTEAFF
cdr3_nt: TGTGCCAGCAGCTTACCCCTCGGGGTGGGGGCAGGGACTGAAGCTTTCTTT

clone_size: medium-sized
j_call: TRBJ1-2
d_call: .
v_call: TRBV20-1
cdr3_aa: CSARRGQDEYGYTF
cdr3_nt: TGCAGTGCTAGACGGGGTCAAGATGAATATGGCTACACCTTC

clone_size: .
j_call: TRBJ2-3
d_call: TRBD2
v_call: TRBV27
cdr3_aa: CASSPYLADSTDTQYF
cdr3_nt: TGTGCCAGCAGTCCTTATCTAGCGGATAGCACAGATACGCAGTATTTT

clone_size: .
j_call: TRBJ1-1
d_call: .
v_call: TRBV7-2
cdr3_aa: CASSLVPEGEAFF
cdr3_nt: TGTGCCAGCAGCTTAGTCCCAGAAGGTGAAGCTTTCTTT